This is a list of T cell receptor beta chains from one sample in a study of blood T cell repertoires in COVID-19. Assay: immunoSEQ multiplex PCR; the TCRdb copy retains only in-frame clones and omits some. Of 170,000 or so clones listed, about 87% are singletons. The specimen was peripheral blood. The origin of the receptors is a man aged 55 to 70 with COVID-19, enrolled during active disease. Each CDR3 is given with its conserved first and last residue. Each record gives: J gene, V gene, D gene, CDR3 protein. The D gene is left open where the match is weak.

TRBJ2-7 | TRBV27 | - | CASRGHDRPTYEQYF
TRBJ2-7 | TRBV24-1 | - | CATSDPTTAGHEQYF
TRBJ1-1 | TRBV6-5 | TRBD1 | CASSRNRGGTEAFF
TRBJ1-4 | TRBV28 | - | CASTKGRGGPNEKLFF
TRBJ2-7 | TRBV19 | TRBD1 | CASSKAGTGAYEQYF
TRBJ2-5 | TRBV28 | TRBD2 | CASSPRLAGAVETQYF
TRBJ1-2 | TRBV27 | - | CASRQGGKGYTF
TRBJ1-5 | TRBV18 | - | CASSQNRDGNQPQHF
TRBJ2-3 | TRBV6-5 | - | CASRRQGGPDTQYF
TRBJ2-7 | TRBV12-2 | - | CASRLAFGRYEQYF
TRBJ2-7 | TRBV18 | TRBD2 | CASSTTSFPEQYF
TRBJ1-1 | TRBV10-3 | - | CAISESGGLDAFF
TRBJ1-5 | TRBV6-5 | - | CASNTGGGNQPQHF
TRBJ2-1 | TRBV4-2 | TRBD2 | CASSQEMVAGGEFF
TRBJ2-5 | TRBV5-1 | - | CASSLVPSQETQYF
TRBJ1-2 | TRBV7-2 | TRBD1 | CASSSDRGSGGYTF
TRBJ2-7 | TRBV10-3 | - | CAISEGLESGGYF
TRBJ2-5 | TRBV20-1 | TRBD1 | CSANRGETQYF
TRBJ2-3 | TRBV11-3 | TRBD2 | CASSLGLTSGGGTDTQYF
TRBJ1-2 | TRBV24-1 | - | CATSDSTRVDGYTF
TRBJ1-1 | TRBV7-9 | TRBD1 | CASRIQGRDNTEAFF
TRBJ2-2 | TRBV6-2/TRBV6-3 | TRBD1 | CASSFGTVRTGELFF
TRBJ2-5 | TRBV30 | TRBD2 | CAWSVSGTGWKTQYF
TRBJ2-5 | TRBV24-1 | - | CATSETQGRETQYF